This T cell receptor beta chain stems from a study of OX40 agonist ivuxolimab in advanced cancers. This clone has at least ten counts. The repertoire was sequenced with immunoSEQ multiplex PCR; TCRdb's copy has only in-frame clones and lacks some. The sample shows roughly 23,000 clones, roughly four fifths of them seen only once. V shed 0 bases, J shed 2 bases, and the junction held 9 bases outside the gene matches. Looked up from germline, CDR1 is LNHNV and CDR2 is YYDKDF (reference sequence). This CDR3 is 17 amino acids long. V gene TRBV15 combines with J gene TRBJ2-7; TRBD2 agrees at 8 bases. The material sequenced was CD4+ or CD8+ T cells sorted from blood, taken in a trial of the OX40 agonist ivuxolimab. The sequence came from an adult with an advanced solid tumor such as melanoma, head and neck, liver or kidney cancer. CDR3 sequence (DNA): TGTGCCACCAGCAGAGATCGGGGTCCAGCGGGGGCCTACGAGCAGTACTTC. This sequence encodes CATSRDRGPAGAYEQYF.